The clone carrying this T cell receptor beta chain was found a few times. These data belong to a study of cytomegalovirus exposure and HLA in healthy donors. This PCR relied on a set of 60 Vbeta primers and 13 Jbeta primers. Authors' analysis steps: A follow-up analysis tallied tens of millions of unique TCR beta chains, 9 million to 11 million shared. Generated by immunoSEQ multiplex PCR, the TCRdb table keeps only in-frame clones and is missing some. Clone size and V and J calls were adopted from that table, with D and trimming inferred from the DNA. Among around 120,000 clones listed, around 80% were seen once. The source is a man aged 25 to 40 in good health and CMV-seropositive. Sequences were obtained from PBMCs.

This CDR3 reads CAISEPSGTSGNNEQFF. The CDR3 nucleotides are TGTGCCATCAGTGAGCCCTCCGGGACTAGCGGGAACAATGAGCAGTTCTTC. The genes are TRBV10-3 and TRBJ2-1; 13 bases line up with TRBD2. The V segment lost 2 bases and the J segment 5 bases; nucleotides outside the gene matches: 6. CDR1 is ENHRY and CDR2 is SYGVKD in the germline V gene. The CDR3 extends over 17 amino acids.